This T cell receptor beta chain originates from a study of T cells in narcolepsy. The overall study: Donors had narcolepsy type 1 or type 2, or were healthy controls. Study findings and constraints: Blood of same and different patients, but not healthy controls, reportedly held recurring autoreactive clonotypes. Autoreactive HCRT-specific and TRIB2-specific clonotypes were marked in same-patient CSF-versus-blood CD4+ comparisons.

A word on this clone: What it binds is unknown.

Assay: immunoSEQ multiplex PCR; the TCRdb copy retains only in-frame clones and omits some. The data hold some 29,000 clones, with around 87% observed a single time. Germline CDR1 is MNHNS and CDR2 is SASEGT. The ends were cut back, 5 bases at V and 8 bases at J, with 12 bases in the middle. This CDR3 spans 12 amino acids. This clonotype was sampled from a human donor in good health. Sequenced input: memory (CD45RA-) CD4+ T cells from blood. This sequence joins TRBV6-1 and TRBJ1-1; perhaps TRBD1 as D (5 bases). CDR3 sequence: CASSFLQGEAFF. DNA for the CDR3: TGTGCCAGCAGTTTTCTCCAGGGAGAAGCTTTCTTT.